This T cell receptor (beta chain) stems from a study of radiotherapy plus CTLA-4 blockade in lung cancer. V lost 5 bases to trimming and J lost 5 bases, with 15 bases between them. Germline CDR1 MNHEY, CDR2 SVGAGI. This CDR3 has 14 amino acids. Concerning this clone: Antigen specificity is unknown.

The assay was immunoSEQ multiplex PCR, and TCRdb's table has in-frame clones only and misses some. The sample yields tens of thousands of clones, 70% to 80% seen once. General study points: Best predicting response, reportedly, were early blood T cell clone dynamics, with interferon-beta. Blood-borne expansion of tumor-derived TCR clones followed radiotherapy plus ipilimumab.

This chain links TRBV6-5 with TRBJ1-2; a possible D gene is TRBD1 (6 bases). This sequence was found in a human donor with non-small cell lung cancer whose response to radiotherapy plus ipilimumab could not be evaluated. Sequences were derived from peripheral blood, sampled from a patient treated with radiotherapy plus ipilimumab. CDR3 protein: CASSPGVGPYGYTF. The CDR3, as DNA: TGTGCCAGCAGTCCAGGGGTTGGCCCTTATGGCTACACCTTC.